The clone carrying this T cell receptor (beta chain) was seen only once. The data derive from a study of cytomegalovirus exposure and HLA in healthy donors. CDR1 is SGHDT, CDR2 YYEEEE, per germline. Trimming removed 0 bases at V and 0 bases at J, with 13 bases between. The CDR3 runs 17 residues. With 60 Vbeta and 13 Jbeta primers, the PCR was carried out. Only in-frame clones appear in the TCRdb table, and some are missing; sequencing was by immunoSEQ multiplex PCR. The sample shows about 190,000 clones, approximately 88% of them seen only once. Sequenced input: PBMCs. The sequence was obtained from a boy between 2 and 10 years old in good health and CMV-seronegative. The chain employs TRBV5-6 and TRBJ2-1, with D perhaps matching TRBD2 (5 bases). CDR3 in amino acids: CASSLVGAVSSYNEQFF. DNA of the CDR3: TGTGCCAGCAGCTTGGTCGGAGCGGTAAGCTCCTACAATGAGCAGTTCTTC.